The 25 T cell receptor beta chains below were found in one sample sequenced in a study of tumor-infiltrating lymphocytes in primary liver carcinoma. From around 530 ng of total RNA, TCR beta-specific cDNA was reverse-transcribed using a constant-region primer. The TCR beta library was amplified through three nested multiplex PCR rounds in a modified ARM-PCR procedure. Rounds one and two of PCR, each of roughly 11 cycles, were primed with TRBV1-TRBV30 forward primers and a C-beta reverse primer. TCRdb passed the multiplex PCR reads through MiXCR, listing each CDR3 protein once. The sample gives approximately 210,000 distinct CDR3 sequences, almost 65% of which show up once; 6% to 8.5% is in the top ten. Both blood RNA, taken from unsorted whole blood, and germline DNA were extracted. The sample comprised peripheral blood. The receptors here all came from a woman aged 60-75 years with primary liver carcinoma and hepatitis B virus infection.

A note on this clonotype: A read error may produce the germline difference seen at one junction end. The V call is TRBV11-2, the J call TRBJ1-1; D unclear. The CDR3 totals 15 residues. Germline CDR1 is SGHAT and CDR2 is FQNNGV. The CDR3 DNA reads as TGTGCCAGCAGCTTTATGGGCAAAATGAACACAGAAGCTTTCTTT. It codes for CASSFMGKMNTEAFF. Looking up the rest from reference TRBV11-2 and TRBJ1-1 gives the full variable domain: EAGVAQSPRYKIIEKRQSVAFWCNPISGHATLYWYQQILGQGPKLLIQFQNNGVVDDSQLPKDRFSAERLKGVDSTLKIQPAKLEDSAVYLCASSFMGKMNTEAFFGQGTRLTVV.

A few counts support this clonotype. The chain couples TRBV28 to TRBJ2-3, with D unclear. In germline, CDR1 is MDHEN, CDR2 SYDVKM. Deletions cut 6 bases from V and 5 bases from J, with 12 bases between. The CDR3 sequence is 13 residues long. CDR3 sequence: CASSLYLGDTQYF. The CDR3 DNA reads TGTGCCAGCAGCCTATACCTGGGAGATACGCAGTATTTT.

Notes on this clonotype: Since no conserved phenylalanine or tryptophan closes the CDR3, a read error is the likely cause. V and J are TRBV5-1 and TRBJ2-3; no definite D call. Trimming took 3 bases from V and 4 from J, leaving 9 bases between them. Germline V gene sequence: CDR1 SGHRS, CDR2 YFSETQ. This CDR3 comprises 13 residues. The CDR3 nucleotides are TGCGCCAGCAGCTCTCCGGGCGCAGATACGCAGTATTCT. Translation: CASSSPGADTQYS.

As concerns this clonotype: One end of the junction is discordant with germline, which a read error may explain. The chain uses TRBV28 and TRBJ2-2; TRBD2 matches 8 bases. The CDR3 consists of 13 residues. CDR1 and CDR2 from the germline V gene are MDHEN and SYDVKM. CDR3 sequence reads: CAILAANSGELFF. The CDR3 DNA is TGTGCCATACTAGCGGCGAACAGCGGGGAGCTGTTTTTT.

As for this clonotype: An end of the junction differs from the germline gene, which may be a read error. This sequence joins TRBV11-3 and TRBJ2-7; D is unclear. Looked up from germline, CDR1 is SGHNT and CDR2 is YENEEA. This CDR3 spans 11 amino acids. For the CDR3, the DNA is TGTGCCAGCAGCGTAGAATACGTGCAATACTTC. This translates into CASSVEYVQYF.

About this clonotype itself: This may come from a read error, since a much larger clone is one base off. This chain uses TRBV28 with TRBJ1-1; 9 bases agree with TRBD1. Losses at the gene ends were 5 bases for V and 3 bases for J; bases not matched to a gene: 7. This CDR3 spans 15 amino acids. Per the germline V gene, CDR1 is MDHEN and CDR2 is SYDVKM. DNA of the CDR3: TGTGCCAGCAGTCTCACCGGACAGGGGTACACTGAAGCTTTCTTT. This translates into CASSLTGQGYTEAFF.

A remark on this clonotype: Mismatch with germline at one junction end may stem from a read error. The chain has TRBV6-1 and TRBJ2-3, with 13 positions matching TRBD2. The CDR3 totals 13 residues. Looked up from germline, CDR1 is MNHNS and CDR2 is SASEGT. CDR3 amino acids: CTGTSGKTDTHYF. The CDR3 DNA reads as TGTACCGGGACTAGCGGGAAAACAGATACGCATTATTTT.

Details on this clonotype: An end of the junction differs from the germline gene, which may be a read error. The gene calls are TRBV5-4 and TRBJ2-3; 11 bases are shared with TRBD2. CDR1 and CDR2 from the germline V gene are SGHNT and YYREEE (reference sequence). The CDR3 is made up of 17 amino acids. CDR3 bases: TGTGCCAACAGCTTCGCTATAGCGGGAGGGAGGGTAGATACGCACTATTTT. This encodes CANSFAIAGGRVDTHYF.

On this clonotype itself: The junction does not match germline at one end; this may be a read error. The chain employs TRBV29-1 and TRBJ2-1, with 7 bases identical to TRBD2. The V gene's germline CDR1 is SQVTM and CDR2 ANQGSEA. The CDR3 runs to 15 residues. Here the CDR3 DNA reads TGCAACGTTGAATGGTCGTCTAGCGGATACAATGAGCAGTTCTTC. It codes for CNVEWSSSGYNEQFF.

This clonotype was seen a handful of times. This chain uses TRBV5-4 with TRBJ2-2; 10 bases match TRBD1. V dropped 5 bases and J dropped 1; count of bases not matched to a gene: 5. Germline values: CDR1 SGHNT, CDR2 YYREEE (reference sequence). The CDR3 runs to 16 residues. The CDR3 loop is CASRSGQGRNTGELFF. DNA of the CDR3: TGTGCCAGCAGATCGGGACAGGGGCGGAACACCGGGGAGCTGTTTTTT. The whole variable domain, remainder taken from reference TRBV5-4 and TRBJ2-2, is ETGVTQSPTHLIKTRGQQVTLRCSSQSGHNTVSWYQQALGQGPQFIFQYYREEENGRGNFPPRFSGLQFPNYSSELNVNALELDDSALYLCASRSGQGRNTGELFFGEGSRLTVL.

This rearrangement joins TRBV6-5 to TRBJ1-1; TRBD1 might be the D (6 bases). Per the germline V gene, CDR1 is MNHEY and CDR2 is SVGAGI. V dropped 6 bases and J dropped 0 bases, with 8 bases sitting between them. This CDR3 spans 13 amino acids. The CDR3 bases are TGTGCCAGCAGCGGACAGATGAACACTGAAGCTTTCTTT. Its translation is CASSGQMNTEAFF.

There are many counts of this clonotype. The chain joins TRBV12-3 or TRBV12-4 to TRBJ1-3, with a tentative D call TRBD1 (5 bases). V lost 7 bases, J lost 3 bases, and 7 bases lay in between. This CDR3 contains 12 residues. The CDR3 DNA reads as TGTGCCAGCATGGGGGTTGGAAACACCATATATTTT. Amino acid sequence: CASMGVGNTIYF.

This clonotype has only one observation. A much larger clone is a single base away; this may be a read error. The genes are TRBV12-5 and TRBJ2-1, with TRBD2 matching 9 bases. V was pared by 5 bases and J by 7 bases, with 3 bases of the junction left unmatched. The CDR3 is made up of 13 amino acids. The germline CDR1 and CDR2 sequences are LGHNT and FRNRAP. This CDR3 reads CASGLTSGNEQFF. CDR3 coding DNA: TGTGCTAGTGGTCTCACTAGCGGGAATGAGCAGTTCTTC.

This clonotype was recorded a few times. The CDR3 loop is CASSQVGGAEGYTF. The CDR3 DNA reads as TGCGCCAGCAGCCAAGTTGGGGGTGCAGAGGGCTACACCTTC. The genes are TRBV4-1 and TRBJ1-2, with D possibly being TRBD1 (5 bases). Germline assignment: CDR1 MGHRA and CDR2 YSYEKL. V was pared by 1 base and J by 8 bases, with 14 bases between. The CDR3 consists of 14 residues.

This clonotype was detected a few times. This may be a read error: a much more frequent sequence differs by one nucleotide. The chain carries TRBV12-3 or TRBV12-4 and TRBJ2-1; 8 nucleotides agree with TRBD2. The CDR3 runs 15 residues. The CDR3 region is CVSSSLLAEGNEQFF. CDR3 DNA: TGTGTCAGCAGTTCATTACTAGCGGAGGGGAATGAGCAGTTCTTC.

With regard to this clonotype: Because it lacks the conserved phenylalanine or tryptophan at the end, this CDR3 is likely a read error. V usage is TRBV11-2 and J usage is TRBJ2-7; 8 positions agree with TRBD1. Per germline, CDR1 SGHAT and CDR2 FQNNGV. The CDR3 runs 17 residues. CDR3 nucleotide sequence: TGCGCCAGCAGCTTAGGACTTAACAGGGGGAGCTCCTACGAGCAGTACATC. Translating it yields CASSLGLNRGSSYEQYI.

As for this clonotype: This may come from a read error, since a much larger clone is one base off. This chain connects TRBV5-1 to TRBJ2-3; the D is unclear. The DNA end favors TRBJ1-5, so the J call may be wrong. The germline gives CDR1 SGHRS, CDR2 YFSETQ. The CDR3 is 14 residues long. CDR3: CASSPSLSADTQHF. CDR3 sequence (DNA): TGCGCCAGCAGCCCATCCCTTTCGGCAGATACGCAGCATTTT.

Comment on this clonotype: A read error may account for a junction end that differs from germline. CDR3 nucleotide sequence: TGTGCCAGCAGCCTACAAAGCGGTTCCTACGAGCTGTACTTC. This sequence encodes CASSLQSGSYELYF. V usage is TRBV11-2 and J usage is TRBJ2-7; tentative D call: TRBD2 (5 bases). CDR1 SGHAT and CDR2 FQNNGV come from the germline V gene. This CDR3 region has 14 residues.

In the case of this clonotype: It is likely a read error, because the conserved phenylalanine at the end of the CDR3 is missing. The DNA for the CDR3 is TGCGCCAGCAGCCAAGTGTGGCAGAGCCAAGAGACCCAGTACTCC. It encodes CASSQVWQSQETQYS. The J gene is TRBJ2-5, the V gene TRBV4-1; no firm D call. Germline assignment: CDR1 MGHRA and CDR2 YSYEKL. The CDR3 spans 15 residues. The V end was cut by 1 base, the J end by 1 base, with 10 bases between.

With regard to this clonotype: A read error may produce the germline difference seen at one junction end. The gene calls are TRBV11-1 and TRBJ1-1; the D is unclear. Germline V gives CDR1 SGHAT, CDR2 FQDESV (reference sequence). CDR3 size: 16 residues. Here the CDR3 reads CASSFDHFSESTEASF. The CDR3 nucleotides are TGTGCCAGCAGCTTTGACCACTTCTCGGAAAGCACTGAAGCTTCCTTT.

With regard to this clonotype: Sequence at one end of the junction differs from germline and may be a read error. The chain combines TRBV11-2 with TRBJ2-7; TRBD1 or TRBD2 may be the D gene (5 bases each). CDR3 length: 13 residues. Germline values: CDR1 SGHAT, CDR2 FQNNGV. CDR3 in amino acids: CVSSKRGYYEQYF. In DNA form, the CDR3 reads TGTGTCAGCAGCAAGAGGGGCTATTACGAGCAGTACTTT. The complete variable domain, with remaining parts taken from reference TRBV11-2 and TRBJ2-7, reads EAGVAQSPRYKIIEKRQSVAFWCNPISGHATLYWYQQILGQGPKLLIQFQNNGVVDDSQLPKDRFSAERLKGVDSTLKIQPAKLEDSAVYLCVSSKRGYYEQYFGPGTRLTVT.

About this clonotype: The junction shows a germline mismatch at one end, possibly a read error. This chain links TRBV11-2 with TRBJ2-2; 9 nucleotides agree with TRBD1. Germline V gene data show CDR1 as SGHAT and CDR2 as FQNNGV. This CDR3 region has 17 residues. DNA of the CDR3: TGTGCTAGCAGCCGCCTGGGACAGGGAGCGAACATCGGGGAGCTGTTTTTT. Its translation is CASSRLGQGANIGELFF.

The chain has TRBV7-9 and TRBJ2-1; D uncertain. The CDR3 has 14 residues. Germline CDR1 reads SEHNR; CDR2 reads FQNEAQ (reference sequence). Deletions cut 2 bases from V and 7 bases from J, with 12 bases between. The CDR3 protein is CASSLTALSNEQFF. Written as DNA, the CDR3 is TGTGCCAGCAGCTTAACGGCACTATCGAATGAGCAGTTCTTC.

This clonotype was seen just once. This chain links TRBV11-2 with TRBJ2-1, with D possibly matching TRBD1 (5 bases). The germline V and J ends were trimmed by 10 bases and 10 bases, with 20 bases remaining between them. The germline V gene encodes CDR1 SGHAT and CDR2 FQNNGV. CDR3 length: 13 residues. The CDR3 region is CAISMGRAAEQFF. The CDR3 nucleotides are TGTGCCATCTCGATGGGCAGGGCAGCCGAGCAGTTCTTC.

This clonotype has a count of ten or more. This chain connects TRBV6-1 to TRBJ2-1; 10 positions agree with TRBD2. The CDR3 is made up of 16 amino acids. The germline gives CDR1 MNHNS, CDR2 SASEGT. V shed 0 bases and J 13 bases; nucleotides not matched to a gene: 12. CDR3 residues: CASSEAASGSLMVQFF. The CDR3 coding sequence is TGTGCCAGCAGTGAAGCGGCTAGCGGGAGTTTGATGGTCCAGTTCTTC.